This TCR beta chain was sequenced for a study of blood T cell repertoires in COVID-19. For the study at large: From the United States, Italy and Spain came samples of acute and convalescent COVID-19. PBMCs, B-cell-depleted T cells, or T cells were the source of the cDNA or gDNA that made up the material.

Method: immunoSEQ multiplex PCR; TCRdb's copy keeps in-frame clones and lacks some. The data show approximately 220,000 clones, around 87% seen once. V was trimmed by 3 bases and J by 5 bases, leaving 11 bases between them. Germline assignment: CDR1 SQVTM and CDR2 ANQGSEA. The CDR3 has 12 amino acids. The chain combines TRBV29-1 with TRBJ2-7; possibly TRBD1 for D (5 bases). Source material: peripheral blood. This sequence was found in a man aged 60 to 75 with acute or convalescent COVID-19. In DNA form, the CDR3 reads TGCAGCGTTGATAGGGGTAATGACGAGCAGTACTTC. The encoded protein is CSVDRGNDEQYF.